The 23 T cell receptor beta chains reported below all come from one sample, sequenced in a study of blood T cell repertoires in COVID-19. Assay used: immunoSEQ multiplex PCR; TCRdb lists only in-frame clones, some missing. The repertoire has about 190,000 clones, around 86% of them found once; the top ten carry about 7%. The source material was peripheral blood. The receptors shown here come from a man between 35 and 55 years old with acute or convalescent COVID-19.

The chain has TRBV15 and TRBJ1-4; D may be TRBD1 (5 bases). Trimming removed 2 bases from V and 5 bases from J, with 15 bases in between. The CDR3 totals 16 residues. Germline assignment: CDR1 LNHNV and CDR2 YYDKDF (reference sequence). The DNA of the CDR3 is TGTGCCACCAGCAGATCCTCCATGGGGGGGAATGAAAAACTGTTTTTT. Its translation is CATSRSSMGGNEKLFF.

This clone occurred a few times. V is TRBV7-2 and J is TRBJ1-6, with TRBD1 identical over 8 bases. Trimming removed 4 bases from V and 8 bases from J; junction bases left unmatched: 4. Per the germline V gene, CDR1 is SGHTA and CDR2 is FQGNSA. The CDR3 totals 14 residues. The CDR3, as DNA: TGTGCCAGCAGCTCACCGGACAGGGATTCACCCCTCCACTTT. Residues: CASSSPDRDSPLHF.

The rearrangement joins TRBV29-1 to TRBJ2-5, with D possibly matching TRBD2 (5 bases). This CDR3 spans 13 amino acids. The ends were cut back, 4 bases at V and 5 bases at J, with 14 bases in the middle. Germline-derived CDR1 and CDR2 are SQVTM and ANQGSEA. The CDR3 loop is CSVGGFLSETQYF. The CDR3 DNA reads TGCAGCGTTGGAGGGTTCCTGTCTGAGACCCAGTACTTC.

The V and J genes are TRBV2 and TRBJ2-3, with D unresolved. CDR1 and CDR2 from the germline V gene are SNHLY and FYNNEI. V lost 4 bases and J 3 bases, leaving 5 bases between the germline ends. The CDR3 consists of 12 residues. The CDR3 sequence: CASSGGTDTQYF. The CDR3 nucleotides are TGTGCCAGCAGTGGAGGAACAGATACGCAGTATTTT.

CDR3 DNA sequence: TGTGCCAGCACCAGGGGGTGGAATCAGCCCCAGCATTTT. It codes for CASTRGWNQPQHF. The V call is TRBV28, the J call TRBJ1-5, with TRBD1 matching 7 bases. The CDR3 consists of 13 residues. The trim removed 7 bases at V and 4 bases at J, leaving 4 bases unmatched. Germline CDR1 reads MDHEN; CDR2 reads SYDVKM.

The genes are TRBV27 and TRBJ2-6, with D perhaps matching TRBD1 (6 bases). CDR1 is MNHEY, CDR2 SMNVEV, per germline (reference sequence). Trimming shortened V by 5 bases and J by 4 bases, and 12 bases separated the two germline ends. The CDR3 is 15 residues long. The CDR3 DNA sequence: TGTGCCAGCAGTATCACAGGGTTAGGGGCCAACGTCCTGACTTTC. It is translated as CASSITGLGANVLTF.

The chain's CDR3 is CASSESDYGYTF. DNA of the CDR3: TGTGCCAGCAGTGAGTCCGACTATGGCTACACCTTC. V usage is TRBV2 and J usage is TRBJ1-2; D is undetermined. The CDR3 sequence is 12 residues long. Between the trimmed V and J ends, which lost 3 bases and 3 bases, there was a span of 5 bases. Germline V gene sequence: CDR1 SNHLY, CDR2 FYNNEI.

The chain employs TRBV7-2 and TRBJ2-2; D is perhaps TRBD1 (6 bases). The V end was cut by 3 bases, the J end by 3 bases, with 8 bases between. The germline CDR1 and CDR2 sequences are SGHTA and FQGNSA. This CDR3 spans 14 amino acids. Here the CDR3 reads CASSFDRYTGELFF. The CDR3 coding sequence is TGTGCCAGCAGCTTCGACAGGTACACCGGGGAGCTGTTTTTT.

The CDR3 DNA follows: TGCGCCAGCAGCTACGTCGGGGGAGGGAACACTGAAGCTTTCTTT. Translated, it gives CASSYVGGGNTEAFF. This chain links TRBV5-1 with TRBJ1-1; TRBD1 is a possible D gene (5 bases). CDR3 size: 15 residues. The V end was cut by 3 bases, the J end by 1 base, with 13 bases between. CDR1 SGHRS and CDR2 YFSETQ come from the germline V gene. The complete variable domain, with remaining parts taken from reference TRBV5-1 and TRBJ1-1, reads KAGVTQTPRYLIKTRGQQVTLSCSPISGHRSVSWYQQTPGQGLQFLFEYFSETQRNKGNFPGRFSGRQFSNSRSEMNVSTLELGDSALYLCASSYVGGGNTEAFFGQGTRLTVV.

The chain has TRBV19 and TRBJ2-7; 8 positions agree with TRBD1. CDR1 is LNHDA and CDR2 is SQIVND in the germline V gene (reference sequence). The trim removed 3 bases at V and 3 bases at J, leaving 4 bases unmatched. CDR3 size: 14 residues. CDR3 DNA sequence: TGTGCCAGTAGTATGCAGGGGGCCAGCTACGAGCAGTACTTC. Translating it yields CASSMQGASYEQYF.

The chain carries TRBV4-1 and TRBJ2-7, with 9 bases fitting TRBD1. This CDR3 spans 16 amino acids. Looked up from germline, CDR1 is MGHRA and CDR2 is YSYEKL. The V and J ends lost 3 bases and 2 bases, in that order; junction bases with no gene match: 8. In DNA, the CDR3 is TGCGCCAGCAGCCAGGACCCGTGGGACAGGGCCTACGAGCAGTACTTC. It specifies CASSQDPWDRAYEQYF.

The J gene is TRBJ2-5, the V gene TRBV6-5; D possibly corresponds to TRBD2 (5 bases). V lost 2 bases and J 5 bases, leaving 12 bases between the germline ends. Germline lookup yields CDR1 MNHEY and CDR2 SVGAGI. CDR3 size: 14 residues. CDR3 sequence (DNA): TGTGCCAGCAGTTACAGTCTCCCGGGGGAGACCCAGTACTTC. Translation gives CASSYSLPGETQYF.

The chain links TRBV6-5 to TRBJ2-7; no reliable D call. Germline V gives CDR1 MNHEY, CDR2 SVGAGI. The V and J ends lost 5 bases and 7 bases respectively, with 12 bases between them. The CDR3 length is 12 residues. CDR3 coding DNA: TGTGCCAGCAGTAGCCCAACTCGGGAGCAGTACTTC. This translates into CASSSPTREQYF.

The chain uses TRBV2 and TRBJ2-7, with 7 bases aligning to TRBD2. J lost 3 bases, V lost 5 bases, and 4 bases had no gene match. CDR1 and CDR2 from the germline V gene are SNHLY and FYNNEI. The CDR3 runs 13 residues. The CDR3 bases are TGTGCCAGCAGTACAGCGGGGATCTACGAGCAGTACTTC. It yields the protein CASSTAGIYEQYF.

This chain links TRBV10-3 with TRBJ1-2, with a possible D match to TRBD1 (6 bases). V dropped 5 bases and J dropped 4 bases, with 8 bases sitting between them. CDR3 length equals 12 residues. The germline V gene has CDR1 ENHRY and CDR2 SYGVKD. CDR3 nucleotide sequence: TGTGCCATCAGTACAGGGTCCTATGGCTACACCTTC. Amino acids: CAISTGSYGYTF.

V and J are TRBV5-1 and TRBJ1-2; TRBD1 matches 7 bases. The V gene's germline CDR1 is SGHRS and CDR2 YFSETQ. The CDR3 sequence is 17 residues long. Losses at the gene ends were 2 bases for V and 3 bases for J; bases not matched to a gene: 13. The CDR3 region has the DNA TGCGCCAGCAGCTTATATGGGGACAGCCTTTTGGACTATGGCTACACCTTC. Its translation: CASSLYGDSLLDYGYTF.

The J gene is TRBJ2-1, the V gene TRBV9; 8 bases align to TRBD2. The junction had 7 bases not matched to a gene; V was cut back by 0 bases and J by 5 bases. Germline CDR1 and CDR2: SGDLS and YYNGEE. The CDR3 consists of 16 residues. The CDR3 region is CASSVGRGAQDNEQFF. The CDR3 bases are TGTGCCAGCAGCGTAGGGCGGGGGGCGCAGGACAATGAGCAGTTCTTC.

CDR3 DNA: TGTGCCAGCAGCGGACTCCGTTATGGCTACACCTTC. As protein: CASSGLRYGYTF. The chain recombines TRBV7-2 with TRBJ1-2; D is undetermined. V was clipped by 5 bases and J by 5 bases, with 9 bases between them. Germline CDR1 and CDR2: SGHTA and FQGNSA. There are 12 residues in the CDR3.

The chain is built from TRBV5-4 and TRBJ2-3; unclear D gene. V lost 0 bases and J 5 bases, leaving 4 bases between the germline ends. CDR3 length: 12 amino acids. Germline assignment: CDR1 SGHNT and CDR2 YYREEE (reference sequence). CDR3 bases: TGTGCCAGCAGCTTGGCGGGAGATACGCAGTATTTT. It specifies CASSLAGDTQYF.

This clone appeared a single time. V gene TRBV5-4 combines with J gene TRBJ2-5, with D perhaps TRBD1 (6 bases). This CDR3 contains 14 residues. CDR1 and CDR2 from the germline V gene are SGHNT and YYREEE (reference sequence). Trimming shortened V by 6 bases and J by 0 bases, and 12 bases separated the two germline ends. CDR3: CASIKQGDQETQYF. The CDR3 DNA is TGTGCCAGCATCAAACAGGGAGACCAAGAGACCCAGTACTTC. Full variable domain (missing parts from reference TRBV5-4 and TRBJ2-5): ETGVTQSPTHLIKTRGQQVTLRCSSQSGHNTVSWYQQALGQGPQFIFQYYREEENGRGNFPPRFSGLQFPNYSSELNVNALELDDSALYLCASIKQGDQETQYFGPGTRLLVL.

The gene calls are TRBV7-2 and TRBJ2-5; 8 bases are shared with TRBD1. With V trimmed by 5 bases and J by 14 bases, 7 bases remained unmatched. In germline, CDR1 is SGHTA, CDR2 FQGNSA. CDR3 size: 11 residues. CDR3 region: CASSAGQGRYF. CDR3 DNA: TGTGCCAGCAGCGCTGGACAGGGCCGATACTTC.

The V and J genes are TRBV5-6 and TRBJ2-1, with D uncertain. V was pared by 0 bases and J by 9 bases, with 13 bases between. The CDR3 spans 14 residues. Germline V lookup: CDR1 SGHDT, CDR2 YYEEEE. CDR3 protein: CASSLVSLSGEQFF. The CDR3 nucleotides are TGTGCCAGCAGCTTGGTCTCCCTATCGGGTGAGCAGTTCTTC.

This rearrangement joins TRBV15 to TRBJ1-4; 9 bases agree with TRBD1. V lost 5 bases, J lost 0 bases, and 7 bases stayed unmatched. Germline V lookup: CDR1 LNHNV, CDR2 YYDKDF (reference sequence). The CDR3 extends over 17 amino acids. CDR3 sequence: CATSRGTGTATNEKLFF. CDR3 sequence (DNA): TGTGCCACCAGCCGCGGGACAGGGACTGCAACTAATGAAAAACTGTTTTTT.